The 30 T cell receptor beta chains in this list originate from one sample, sequenced in a study of T cell repertoires in cytomegalovirus infection. Their recognized antigens are unknown. TCRdb reprocessed the reads via MiXCR and lists one record per CDR3 protein. Of around 340,000 distinct CDR3 sequences listed, 25% to 35% are singletons. This material consisted of cultured PBMCs, taken from culture after CMV antigen stimulation. The origin of the receptors is a human donor in good health (CMV status not recorded). Some clones in this sample may be carry-over from other donors' samples.

Only a few counts were recorded for this clonotype. The chain employs TRBV27 and TRBJ1-5, with 7 nucleotides matching TRBD1. CDR1 and CDR2 from the germline V gene are MNHEY and SMNVEV (reference sequence). The CDR3 length is 15 residues. J was trimmed by 3 bases and V by 4 bases; bases with no gene match: 6. The DNA for the CDR3 is TGTGCCAGCAGTTCTAAGACAGGGTACAATCAGCCCCAGCATTTT. This sequence encodes CASSSKTGYNQPQHF.

The chain has TRBV20-1 and TRBJ2-1, with 8 bases that match TRBD1. Germline-derived CDR1 and CDR2 are DFQATT and SNEGSKA (reference sequence). With 4 bases clipped from V and 6 bases from J, the junction kept 2 bases outside the gene matches. The CDR3 contains 12 residues. CDR3 in amino acids: CSANTGGNEQFF. The CDR3 nucleotides are TGCAGTGCTAACACAGGGGGCAATGAGCAGTTCTTC.

This clonotype was picked up many times. This chain uses TRBV7-4 with TRBJ1-1; the D is unclear. Trimming pared 5 bases from V and 1 base from J, leaving 11 bases between. The CDR3 is 14 amino acids. Germline lookup yields CDR1 SGHVT and CDR2 SQSDAQ. The CDR3 reads CASSPRDANTEAFF. CDR3 in DNA: TGTGCCAGCAGCCCCCGAGATGCGAACACTGAAGCTTTCTTT.

This chain links TRBV27 with TRBJ2-7; D is ambiguous. Germline V gene data show CDR1 as MNHEY and CDR2 as SMNVEV (reference sequence). This CDR3 spans 12 amino acids. V was trimmed by 7 bases and J by 4 bases, leaving 11 bases between them. CDR3 protein: CASMGLGYEQYF. The CDR3 nucleotides are TGTGCCAGCATGGGCTTGGGATACGAGCAGTACTTC.

This clonotype occurred a few times. The chain carries TRBV28 and TRBJ2-1; 7 nucleotides match TRBD2. V gave up 8 bases and J gave up 6 bases; unmatched junction bases: 13. The CDR3 contains 15 residues. CDR1 and CDR2 (germline): MDHEN, SYDVKM. CDR3 loop: CASSARGGSINEQFF. For the CDR3, the DNA is TGTGCCAGCTCCGCAAGGGGCGGGAGTATCAATGAGCAGTTCTTC.

This clonotype was seen only a few times. CDR3 nucleotide sequence: TGTGCCAGCAGTGGGGTGGGTCAGCCCCAGCATTTT. It codes for CASSGVGQPQHF. V usage is TRBV28 and J usage is TRBJ1-5; D gene ambiguous. V shed 5 bases and J shed 6 bases, with 8 bases lying between them. Germline CDR1 and CDR2: MDHEN and SYDVKM. This CDR3 region has 12 residues.

In its sample, this clonotype was seen a few times. CDR3 nucleotide sequence: TGTGCCAGCAGCTTAGAAGGTTTCGGCACTGAAGCTTTCTTT. Translation: CASSLEGFGTEAFF. The rearrangement uses TRBV11-2 and TRBJ1-1; unclear D gene. Germline V gives CDR1 SGHAT, CDR2 FQNNGV. The CDR3 runs to 14 residues. Trimming took off 0 bases at V and 4 bases at J, with 9 bases between the two ends.

CDR3 sequence: CASSHIDAPGGYGYTF. In nucleotides, the CDR3 is TGTGCCAGTAGTCACATTGACGCCCCCGGGGGATATGGCTACACCTTC. The rearrangement uses TRBV19 and TRBJ1-2; a possible D gene is TRBD1 (5 bases). The CDR3 loop spans 16 amino acids. V lost 5 bases, J lost 5 bases, and 21 bases lay in between. CDR1 is LNHDA and CDR2 is SQIVND in the germline V gene (reference sequence).

This clonotype was counted between two and nine times. The chain has TRBV5-4 and TRBJ1-1; the D gene is possibly TRBD1 (6 bases). Trimming removed 7 bases at V and 6 bases at J, with 16 bases between. The length of the CDR3 is 13 residues. Per germline, CDR1 SGHNT and CDR2 YYREEE (reference sequence). In nucleotides, the CDR3 is TGTGCCAGCCTGAAGCAGGGGATGGCTGAAGCTTTCTTT. Protein: CASLKQGMAEAFF. The full variable domain, with the rest looked up from reference TRBV5-4 and TRBJ1-1, is ETGVTQSPTHLIKTRGQQVTLRCSSQSGHNTVSWYQQALGQGPQFIFQYYREEENGRGNFPPRFSGLQFPNYSSELNVNALELDDSALYLCASLKQGMAEAFFGQGTRLTVV.

This clonotype was observed a few times. This rearrangement joins TRBV11-2 to TRBJ2-1, with a tentative D call TRBD2 (7 bases). The CDR3 extends over 16 amino acids. V was pared by 1 base and J by 4 bases, with 14 bases between. CDR1 is SGHAT and CDR2 is FQNNGV in the germline V gene. This CDR3 is CASSLVVGGAYNEQFF. The CDR3 DNA reads TGTGCCAGCAGCTTAGTAGTGGGGGGGGCTTACAATGAGCAGTTCTTC.

This clonotype was seen only a few times. The gene calls are TRBV27 and TRBJ1-5; D might be TRBD1 (6 bases). V gave up 4 bases and J gave up 3 bases, with 19 bases separating them. Germline V gene sequence: CDR1 MNHEY, CDR2 SMNVEV (reference sequence). CDR3 length: 17 residues. The CDR3 nucleotides are TGTGCCAGCAGTTCGACCCCGTTGGGGGGCAACAATCAGCCCCAGCATTTT. Amino acids: CASSSTPLGGNNQPQHF.

V and J are TRBV2 and TRBJ2-3; no clear D. The CDR3 runs 13 residues. Looked up from germline, CDR1 is SNHLY and CDR2 is FYNNEI. The ends were cut back, 3 bases at V and 1 base at J, with 5 bases in the middle. The CDR3 nucleotides are TGTGCCAGCAGTGACGACGGCACAGATACGCAGTATTTT. Amino acids: CASSDDGTDTQYF.

Turning to this clonotype: At one end the junction does not follow the germline gene, possibly because of a read error. This chain links TRBV12-5 with TRBJ1-2; D uncertain. The CDR3 totals 13 residues. Germline V lookup: CDR1 LGHNT, CDR2 FRNRAP. CDR3 nucleotides: TGTGCTAGTGGTTTGGTAGGGCGGAATTTGACTGTCTTC. Encoded protein: CASGLVGRNLTVF. Drawing the rest from reference TRBV12-5 and TRBJ1-2, the complete variable domain is DARVTQTPRHKVTEMGQEVTMRCQPILGHNTVFWYRQTMMQGLELLAYFRNRAPLDDSGMPKDRFSAEMPDATLATLKIQPSEPRDSAVYFCASGLVGRNLTVFGSGTRLTVV.

This chain links TRBV29-1 with TRBJ2-1, with D maybe TRBD2 (5 bases). Germline V lookup: CDR1 SQVTM, CDR2 ANQGSEA. V was cut by 1 base and J by 2 bases, with 12 bases left in between. The CDR3 has 15 amino acids. The CDR3 loop reads CSVEGPARAYNEQFF. The CDR3 region has the DNA TGCAGCGTTGAAGGCCCGGCGAGGGCCTACAATGAGCAGTTCTTC.

This clonotype was seen only a few times. The chain couples TRBV4-2 to TRBJ1-3; a weak D match, TRBD1 (5 bases). Germline V gene sequence: CDR1 LGHNA, CDR2 YNFKEQ. V was trimmed by 0 bases and J by 0 bases, leaving 15 bases between them. The CDR3 covers 18 residues. The CDR3: CASSQDFTRQISGNTIYF. The CDR3 DNA reads TGTGCCAGCAGCCAAGATTTCACCCGACAGATCTCTGGAAACACCATATATTTT.

The chain joins TRBV20-1 to TRBJ2-7; 7 nucleotides agree with TRBD2. From germline, CDR1 is DFQATT and CDR2 SNEGSKA (reference sequence). Unmatched junction bases numbered 7, after V lost 0 bases and J lost 2 bases. This CDR3 has 15 residues. The CDR3 DNA sequence: TGCAGTGCTAGAGATCACGGGGGGTCACCCTACGAGCAGTACTTC. This translates into CSARDHGGSPYEQYF.

This clonotype was picked up a small number of times. The chain carries TRBV5-1 and TRBJ1-5, with 8 nucleotides matching TRBD1. The CDR3 is 16 amino acids. V shed 3 bases and J 2 bases; nucleotides not matched to a gene: 7. Germline V CDR1 and CDR2: SGHRS, YFSETQ. The CDR3 region has the DNA TGCGCCAGCAGCTCGGGACAGGCTGGCGGCAATCAGCCCCAGCATTTT. This sequence encodes CASSSGQAGGNQPQHF.

This clonotype was recorded a few times. The V call is TRBV20-1, the J call TRBJ2-3; D is tentatively TRBD1 or TRBD2 (6 bases each). Per germline, CDR1 DFQATT and CDR2 SNEGSKA (reference sequence). Trimming pared 5 bases from V and 8 bases from J, leaving 20 bases between. The CDR3 runs 14 residues. The CDR3 loop is CSAPEGGLQGTQYF. The CDR3 DNA sequence: TGCAGTGCTCCGGAGGGCGGACTACAGGGTACGCAGTATTTT.

This clonotype was detected many times. V usage is TRBV19 and J usage is TRBJ2-1; TRBD2 aligns across 14 bases. This CDR3 spans 15 amino acids. Germline trimming cut 8 bases from V and 7 bases from J; bases unmatched to any gene: 7. From germline, CDR1 is LNHDA and CDR2 SQIVND (reference sequence). CDR3 in DNA: TGTGCCAGTGCTAGACTAGCGGGAGGGAAGAATGAGCAGTTCTTC. Its protein product is CASARLAGGKNEQFF.

This clonotype was seen more than once but under ten times. The V and J genes are TRBV19 and TRBJ1-5; D might be TRBD1 (6 bases). The CDR3 is 13 amino acids. V dropped 8 bases and J dropped 7 bases, with 15 bases sitting between them. CDR1 is LNHDA, CDR2 SQIVND, per germline (reference sequence). This CDR3 reads CASERGGWQPQHF. For the CDR3, the DNA is TGTGCCAGTGAGAGGGGGGGATGGCAGCCCCAGCATTTT.

V gene TRBV18 combines with J gene TRBJ2-2, with a tentative D call TRBD2 (6 bases). V was pared by 1 base and J by 6 bases, with 18 bases between. The CDR3 has 17 residues. Germline V gene lookup returns CDR1 KGHSH and CDR2 LQKENI. The CDR3 sequence: CASSPLEGPTLAGELFF. DNA for the CDR3: TGTGCCAGCTCACCACTGGAGGGCCCCACATTAGCCGGGGAGCTGTTTTTT. The whole variable domain, filled in from reference TRBV18 and TRBJ2-2, reads NAGVMQNPRHLVRRRGQEARLRCSPMKGHSHVYWYRQLPEEGLKFMVYLQKENIIDESGMPKERFSAEFPKEGPSILRIQQVVRGDSAAYFCASSPLEGPTLAGELFFGEGSRLTVL.

The CDR3 region has the DNA TGTGCCAGTAGAACCCTCGAGGCTGGAAACACCATATATTTT. It yields the protein CASRTLEAGNTIYF. This rearrangement joins TRBV19 to TRBJ1-3; D call uncertain. Germline V lookup: CDR1 LNHDA, CDR2 SQIVND (reference sequence). V was cut by 6 bases and J by 2 bases, with 11 bases left in between. This CDR3 has 14 residues.

This clonotype was observed a handful of times. The V gene is TRBV7-3, the J gene TRBJ2-3; a possible D gene is TRBD2 (8 bases). Germline CDR1 reads SGHTA; CDR2 reads FQGTGA. There are 15 residues in the CDR3. V was trimmed by 4 bases and J by 4 bases, leaving 15 bases between them. CDR3 sequence reads: CASSWSGGGPDTQYF. The CDR3 DNA reads as TGTGCCAGCAGCTGGTCGGGAGGGGGCCCAGATACGCAGTATTTT. The full variable domain, completed using reference TRBV7-3 and TRBJ2-3, is GAGVSQTPSNKVTEKGKYVELRCDPISGHTALYWYRQSLGQGPEFLIYFQGTGAADDSGLPNDRFFAVRPEGSVSTLKIQRTERGDSAVYLCASSWSGGGPDTQYFGPGTRLTVL.

This clonotype was seen more than once but under ten times. The rearrangement links TRBV6-1 to TRBJ2-3; D is possibly TRBD1 (5 bases). Trimming cost V 2 bases and J 2 bases, with 11 bases left between them. In germline, CDR1 is MNHNS, CDR2 SASEGT. This CDR3 comprises 15 residues. The CDR3 bases are TGTGCCAGCAGTGAATCGGCAGGGTCCACAGATACGCAGTATTTT. It encodes CASSESAGSTDTQYF.

The chain joins TRBV18 to TRBJ1-4, with TRBD1 as a possible D gene (5 bases). Germline loops: CDR1 KGHSH, CDR2 LQKENI. The ends were cut back, 8 bases at V and 1 base at J, with 11 bases in the middle. This CDR3 comprises 14 residues. The CDR3 DNA is TGTGCCAGCCGGCAGGGAGTAACTAATGAAAAACTGTTTTTT. This translates into CASRQGVTNEKLFF.

DNA for the CDR3: TGTGCCAGCAGCCAAAAGACAGGGATGAACACTGAAGCTTTCTTT. Its translation is CASSQKTGMNTEAFF. The chain links TRBV12-3 or TRBV12-4 to TRBJ1-1; 7 bases are a match to TRBD1. The CDR3 covers 15 residues. V trimming: 6 bases; J trimming: 0 bases; junction bases outside the gene matches: 7.

This clonotype was recorded many times. The chain uses TRBV7-2 and TRBJ1-2; D perhaps matches TRBD1 (5 bases). V was clipped by 1 base and J by 0 bases, with 15 bases between them. In germline, CDR1 is SGHTA, CDR2 FQGNSA. The CDR3 has 17 amino acids. The DNA for the CDR3 is TGTGCCAGCAGCTTAGGAGTTGGGGCGGCCACTAACTATGGCTACACCTTC. This sequence encodes CASSLGVGAATNYGYTF.

This clonotype was observed many times. The chain combines TRBV11-3 with TRBJ1-2; D remains ambiguous. Trimming removed 6 bases at V and 4 bases at J, with 9 bases between. From germline, CDR1 is SGHNT and CDR2 YENEEA. The CDR3 is made up of 12 amino acids. CDR3 DNA sequence: TGTGCCAGCAGTTCCGCCGGCTATGGCTACACCTTC. Translating gives CASSSAGYGYTF.

The chain is built from TRBV28 and TRBJ1-5; D is unresolved. V dropped 6 bases and J dropped 3 bases, with 6 bases sitting between them. The CDR3 runs 12 residues. Germline CDR1 and CDR2: MDHEN and SYDVKM. The CDR3 here is CASRKLNQPQHF. In nucleotides, the CDR3 is TGTGCCAGCAGGAAGCTCAATCAGCCCCAGCATTTT.

This chain links TRBV2 with TRBJ2-7, with D possibly TRBD1 on 6 matching bases. The V gene's germline CDR1 is SNHLY and CDR2 FYNNEI. V was shortened by 3 bases and J by 3 bases, with 12 bases between the two germline ends. The CDR3 runs to 14 residues. The CDR3 DNA reads TGTGCCAGCAGTGAGGGGGCAGGGGTCTACGAGCAGTACTTC. The encoded protein is CASSEGAGVYEQYF.